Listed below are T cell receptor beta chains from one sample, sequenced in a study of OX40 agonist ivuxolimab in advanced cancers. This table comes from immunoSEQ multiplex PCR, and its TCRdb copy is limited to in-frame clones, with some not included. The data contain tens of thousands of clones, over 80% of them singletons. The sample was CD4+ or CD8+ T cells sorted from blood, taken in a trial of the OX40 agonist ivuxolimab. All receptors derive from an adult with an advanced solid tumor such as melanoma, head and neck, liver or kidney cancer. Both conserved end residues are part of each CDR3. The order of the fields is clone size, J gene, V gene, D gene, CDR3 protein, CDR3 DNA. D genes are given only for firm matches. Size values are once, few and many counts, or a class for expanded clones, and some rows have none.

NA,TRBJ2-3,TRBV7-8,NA,CASSPLTTDTQYF,TGTGCCAGCAGCCCACTTACCACAGATACGCAGTATTTT
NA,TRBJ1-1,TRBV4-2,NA,CASSSQGKRSEAFF,TGTGCCAGCAGCTCTCAAGGAAAGCGGAGTGAAGCTTTCTTT
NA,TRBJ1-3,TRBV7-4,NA,CASSQGYPISRTVQNTIYF,TGTGCCAGCAGCCAAGGATACCCGATTTCCCGGACAGTCCAAAACACCATATATTTT
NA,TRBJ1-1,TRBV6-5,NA,CASSQGHLRGAFF,TGTGCCAGCAGCCAGGGACACCTAAGGGGAGCTTTCTTT
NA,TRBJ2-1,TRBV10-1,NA,CASSAGFSYNEQFF,TGCGCCAGCAGCGCGGGATTCTCCTACAATGAGCAGTTCTTC
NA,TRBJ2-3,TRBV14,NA,CASSLREGDTQYF,TGTGCCAGCAGCCTGCGAGAAGGGGATACGCAGTATTTT
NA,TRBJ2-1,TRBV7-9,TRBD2,CASSPGTRYNEQFF,TGTGCCAGCAGCCCCGGGACTAGGTACAATGAGCAGTTCTTC
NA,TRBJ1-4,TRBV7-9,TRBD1,CASSIGQGAMLKLFF,TGTGCCAGCAGCATCGGACAGGGAGCGATGTTAAAACTGTTTTTT
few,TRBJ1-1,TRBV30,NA,CAWSVEGTEAFF,TGTGCCTGGAGTGTAGAGGGCACTGAAGCTTTCTTT
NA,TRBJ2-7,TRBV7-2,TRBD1,CASSPGTGDLLREQYF,TGTGCCAGCAGCCCCGGGACAGGGGACCTTCTACGGGAGCAGTACTTC
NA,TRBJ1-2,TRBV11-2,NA,CASSLGADYGYTF,TGTGCCAGCAGCTTAGGGGCGGATTATGGCTACACCTTC
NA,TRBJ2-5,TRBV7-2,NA,CASSLGTHTVETQYF,TGTGCCAGCAGCCTCGGGACCCACACAGTAGAGACCCAGTACTTC
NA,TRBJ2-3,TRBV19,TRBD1,CASKKAGGLDTQYF,TGTGCCAGTAAGAAGGCAGGGGGTCTAGATACGCAGTATTTT
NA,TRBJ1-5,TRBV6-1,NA,CASSHTGTQPQHF,TGTGCCAGCAGCCACACCGGGACCCAGCCCCAGCATTTT
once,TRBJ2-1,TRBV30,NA,CAWSVTGAGNEQFF,TGTGCCTGGAGTGTAACGGGGGCAGGGAATGAGCAGTTCTTC
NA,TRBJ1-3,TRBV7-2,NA,CASSFQGTGNTIYF,TGTGCCAGCAGCTTTCAGGGAACTGGAAACACCATATATTTT
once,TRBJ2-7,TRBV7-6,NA,CASSPLYEQYF,TGTGCCAGCAGCCCTCTCTACGAGCAGTACTTC
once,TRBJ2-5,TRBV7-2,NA,CASSYWTEETQYF,TGTGCCAGCAGCTACTGGACAGAAGAGACCCAGTACTTC
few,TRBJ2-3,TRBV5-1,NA,CASSHSSSGTDTQYF,TGCGCCAGCAGCCATTCTTCTAGCGGCACAGATACGCAGTATTTT
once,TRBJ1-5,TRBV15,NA,CATSRDQRLPQHF,TGTGCCACCAGCAGAGATCAACGGCTGCCCCAGCATTTT
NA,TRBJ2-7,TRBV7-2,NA,CASSLWSTKDEQYF,TGTGCCAGCAGCTTATGGAGCACTAAGGACGAGCAGTACTTC
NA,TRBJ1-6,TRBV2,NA,CASSPGNSPLHF,TGTGCCAGCAGCCCTGGGAATTCACCCCTCCACTTT
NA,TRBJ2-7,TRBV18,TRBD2,CASSPGTSGLPYEQYF,TGTGCCAGCTCACCAGGGACTAGCGGGCTCCCCTACGAGCAGTACTTC
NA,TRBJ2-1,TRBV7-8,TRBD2,CASSSGGNTYNEQFF,TGTGCCAGCAGCTCCGGGGGGAACACCTACAATGAGCAGTTCTTC
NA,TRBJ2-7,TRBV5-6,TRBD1,CASSLRLTRDRNGEQYF,TGTGCCAGCAGCTTGCGTTTAACCCGGGACAGGAACGGCGAGCAGTACTTC
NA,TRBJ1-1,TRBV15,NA,CATSRGTVRDDTEAFF,TGTGCCACCAGCAGAGGTACGGTTAGAGACGACACTGAAGCTTTCTTT
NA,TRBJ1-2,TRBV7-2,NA,CASSLAAGSYGYTF,TGTGCCAGCAGCTTAGCGGCAGGGTCTTATGGCTACACCTTC
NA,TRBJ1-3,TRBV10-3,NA,CAISETGGKVASGNTIYF,TGTGCCATCAGTGAGACGGGGGGAAAAGTCGCCTCTGGAAACACCATATATTTT
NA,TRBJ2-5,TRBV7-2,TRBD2,CASSSGGFRQETQYF,TGTGCCAGCAGTAGCGGGGGGTTTAGGCAAGAGACCCAGTACTTC
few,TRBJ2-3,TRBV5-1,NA,CASTPKGSVSTDTQYF,TGCGCCAGCACCCCGAAGGGGAGTGTGAGCACAGATACGCAGTATTTT
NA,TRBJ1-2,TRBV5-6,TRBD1,CASSPGTGDGYGYTF,TGTGCCAGCAGCCCTGGGACAGGGGATGGCTATGGCTACACCTTC
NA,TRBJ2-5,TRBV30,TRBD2,CAWGPPGLAGETQYF,TGTGCCTGGGGTCCTCCGGGACTAGCGGGGGAGACCCAGTACTTC
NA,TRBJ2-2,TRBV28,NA,CASLLLNTGELFF,TGTGCCAGCCTGCTTTTGAACACCGGGGAGCTGTTTTTT
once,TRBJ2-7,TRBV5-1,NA,CASSLKNGPYEQYF,TGCGCCAGCAGCTTGAAAAACGGTCCCTACGAGCAGTACTTC
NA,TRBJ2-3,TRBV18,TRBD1,CASSEGTGRDTQYF,TGTGCCAGCTCAGAAGGGACAGGGCGAGATACGCAGTATTTT
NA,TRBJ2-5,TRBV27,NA,CASSFRLPELAETQYF,TGTGCCAGCAGTTTCCGCCTCCCGGAACTAGCAGAGACCCAGTACTTC
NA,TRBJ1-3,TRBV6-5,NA,CASSYAGVGNTIYF,TGTGCCAGCAGTTACGCAGGGGTCGGAAACACCATATATTTT
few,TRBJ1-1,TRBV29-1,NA,CSVSDTEAFF,TGCAGCGTTTCGGACACTGAAGCTTTCTTT
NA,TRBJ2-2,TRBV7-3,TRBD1,CASSPRTGGDTGELFF,TGTGCCAGCAGCCCCCGGACAGGGGGCGACACCGGGGAGCTGTTTTTT
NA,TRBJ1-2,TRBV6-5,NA,CASRVFGGGGYTF,TGTGCCAGCAGAGTGTTCGGGGGGGGAGGCTACACCTTC
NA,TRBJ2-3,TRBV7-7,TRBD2,CASSLGLAGGTDTQYF,TGTGCTAGCAGCTTAGGGCTAGCGGGGGGCACAGATACGCAGTATTTT
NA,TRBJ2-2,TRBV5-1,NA,CASRTGEPNTGELFF,TGCGCCAGCAGAACAGGCGAACCGAACACCGGGGAGCTGTTTTTT
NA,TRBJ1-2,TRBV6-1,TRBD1,CASSGDRAARGYTF,TGTGCCAGCAGTGGCGACAGGGCCGCGCGAGGCTACACCTTC
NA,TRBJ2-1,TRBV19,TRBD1,CASSPQGVSAEQFF,TGTGCCAGTAGTCCACAGGGGGTTTCGGCTGAGCAGTTCTTC
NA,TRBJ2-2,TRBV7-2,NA,CASSRGFTGELFF,TGTGCCAGCAGCCGAGGGTTCACCGGGGAGCTGTTTTTT
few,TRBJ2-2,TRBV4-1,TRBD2,CASSQDGGGGRVYTGELFF,TGCGCCAGCAGCCAAGATGGGGGTGGCGGGAGGGTTTACACCGGGGAGCTGTTTTTT
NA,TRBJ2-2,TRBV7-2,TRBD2,CASSLVGGSRTGELFF,TGTGCCAGCAGCTTAGTCGGGGGGTCGAGGACCGGGGAGCTGTTTTTT
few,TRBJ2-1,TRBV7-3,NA,CASSELGGNEQFF,TGTGCCAGCAGCGAACTAGGGGGGAATGAGCAGTTCTTC
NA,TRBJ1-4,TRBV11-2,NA,CASSPNVRVGKLFF,TGTGCCAGCAGCCCTAACGTAAGGGTTGGGAAACTGTTTTTT
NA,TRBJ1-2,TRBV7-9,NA,CASSADVLRGYTF,TGTGCCAGCAGCGCGGACGTCCTGCGCGGCTACACCTTC
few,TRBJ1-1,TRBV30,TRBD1,CAWRWTGGTEAFF,TGTGCCTGGAGATGGACAGGGGGCACTGAAGCTTTCTTT
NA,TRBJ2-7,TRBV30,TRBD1,CAWSGRGQGFFGYEQYF,TGTGCCTGGAGCGGGAGGGGACAGGGGTTTTTTGGCTACGAGCAGTACTTC
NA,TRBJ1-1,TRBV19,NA,CASSLGWGPVNTEAFF,TGTGCCAGTAGTTTGGGATGGGGGCCGGTGAACACTGAAGCTTTCTTT
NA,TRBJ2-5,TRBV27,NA,CASALLGKSGGETQYF,TGTGCCAGCGCCCTCCTAGGGAAGAGCGGCGGAGAGACCCAGTACTTC
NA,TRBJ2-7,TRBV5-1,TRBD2,CASSLVGGGSYEQYF,TGCGCCAGCAGCTTGGTGGGCGGGGGAAGTTACGAGCAGTACTTC
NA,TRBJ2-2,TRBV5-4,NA,CASSSPGLNTGELFF,TGTGCCAGCAGCTCACCCGGACTGAACACCGGGGAGCTGTTTTTT
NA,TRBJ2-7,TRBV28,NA,CASSSRYEQYF,TGTGCCAGCAGTTCCAGATACGAGCAGTACTTC
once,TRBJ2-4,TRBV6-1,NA,CASSEQRLDIQYF,TGTGCCAGCAGTGAACAAAGGTTGGACATTCAGTACTTC
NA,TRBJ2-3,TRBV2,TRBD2,CASNTAGGPRNTQYF,TGTGCCAGCAATACTGCGGGAGGGCCCCGGAATACGCAGTATTTT